The rows below give T cell receptor beta chains drawn from one sample of a study of identical twins. TCRdb independently ran MiXCR on the 5' RACE reads; one entry per CDR3 protein. Altogether 400,000 to 550,000 distinct CDR3 sequences are present, around 24% being singletons, with the ten largest covering about 2.7%. These data are also associated with another study on T cells expressing NK-cell markers.

The source material was CD4+ T cells sorted from blood. The origin of the receptors is a woman between 18 and 29 years old in good health. Both conserved end residues are part of each CDR3. D genes are given only for firm matches. Clone size appears in some rows only: once, few, many, or a class for an expanded clone.

D gene	V gene	clone size	J gene	CDR3 protein	CDR3 DNA
-	TRBV2	-	TRBJ2-1	CASSEVVSLYNEQFF	TGTGCCAGCAGTGAAGTAGTGAGTCTCTACAATGAGCAGTTCTTC
TRBD1	TRBV20-1	many	TRBJ1-2	CSAMAWTGSYGYTF	TGCAGTGCTATGGCTTGGACAGGGAGTTATGGCTACACCTTC
-	TRBV3-1	few	TRBJ2-2	CASSLTGETGELFF	TGTGCCAGCAGCCTCACGGGGGAAACCGGGGAGCTGTTTTTT
TRBD1	TRBV12-3/TRBV12-4	many	TRBJ1-5	CASSSPDRYQPQHF	TGTGCCAGCAGCTCACCGGACAGGTATCAGCCCCAGCATTTT
-	TRBV5-1	-	TRBJ2-1	CASSLVGRGLSYNEQFF	TGCGCCAGCAGCTTAGTAGGGCGGGGCCTATCCTACAATGAGCAGTTCTTC
TRBD2	TRBV4-3	-	TRBJ2-7	CASSRGTSGFLYEQYF	TGCGCCAGCAGCCGGGGGACTAGCGGTTTCCTCTACGAGCAGTACTTC
-	TRBV6-2/TRBV6-3	few	TRBJ2-7	CASSPGLLSNEQYF	TGTGCCAGCAGCCCGGGACTCCTTTCCAACGAGCAGTACTTC
-	TRBV20-1	few	TRBJ2-1	CSARRLYNEQFF	TGCAGTGCTAGGCGCCTATACAATGAGCAGTTCTTC
-	TRBV20-1	-	TRBJ2-3	CSAHLYTDTQYF	TGCAGTGCTCACCTTTACACAGATACGCAGTATTTT
-	TRBV3-1	few	TRBJ2-1	CASSHRSGDNEQFF	TGTGCCAGCAGCCATCGGTCGGGAGACAATGAGCAGTTCTTC
TRBD2	TRBV11-3	-	TRBJ2-3	CASSSLSGGAVDTQYF	TGTGCCAGCAGCTCCCTTAGCGGGGGGGCCGTGGATACGCAGTATTTT
TRBD2	TRBV20-1	-	TRBJ2-2	CSALTREAVGELFF	TGCAGTGCTCTAACGCGGGAGGCGGTCGGGGAGCTGTTTTTT
-	TRBV5-1	-	TRBJ2-1	CASSDLINPNEQFF	TGCGCCAGCAGCGACCTTATTAATCCCAATGAGCAGTTCTTC